This T cell receptor (beta chain) stems from a study of blood T cell repertoires in COVID-19. Study-level information: Sources were T cells, B-cell-depleted T cells, or PBMCs; the material itself was cDNA or gDNA.

Enrolment of Seattle patients took place during active infection, and they were followed longitudinally. Per the original data handling: Reference gene primer amplification yielded estimated nucleated cell counts. Generated by immunoSEQ multiplex PCR, the TCRdb table keeps only in-frame clones and is missing some. The V and J calls and clone size were taken over from that table, and D and trimming were inferred from the DNA. The top ten hold roughly 10% of the sample, which has about 290,000 clones, over 85% seen once. V dropped 1 base and J dropped 2; count of bases not matched to a gene: 3. The germline CDR1 and CDR2 sequences are LGHNA and YNFKEQ. The CDR3 is made up of 15 amino acids.

This TCR derives from a young woman with COVID-19, enrolled during active disease. This chain uses TRBV4-2 with TRBJ2-7, with 9 bases aligning to TRBD1. The sample taken for sequencing was peripheral blood. The CDR3 sequence: CASSQAGQGPYEQYF. As DNA, the CDR3 is TGTGCCAGCAGCCAAGCGGGACAGGGCCCCTACGAGCAGTACTTC.